These 23 T cell receptor beta chains originate from one sample sequenced in a study of blood T cell repertoires in COVID-19. Only in-frame clones appear in the TCRdb table, and some are missing; sequencing was by immunoSEQ multiplex PCR. The repertoire holds about 200,000 clones, 85% to 90% seen once, with around 1.6% in the top ten. Sequenced sample: peripheral blood. These receptors were collected from a young man with active or convalescent COVID-19.

CDR3 in amino acids: CASSLLRTSLWQFF. CDR3 bases: TGTGCCAGCAGCTTGTTAAGGACTAGTCTGTGGCAGTTCTTC. V is TRBV5-6 and J is TRBJ2-1, with 7 bases identical to TRBD2. The V segment lost 1 base and the J segment 12 bases; nucleotides outside the gene matches: 10. The CDR3 runs to 14 residues. Germline assignment: CDR1 SGHDT and CDR2 YYEEEE.

This chain links TRBV29-1 with TRBJ1-3; TRBD1 matches at 7 bases. Germline CDR1 and CDR2: SQVTM and ANQGSEA. This CDR3 spans 13 amino acids. V was pared by 5 bases and J by 2 bases, with 3 bases of the junction left unmatched. This chain's CDR3 is CSVTDRAGNTIYF. The CDR3 coding sequence is TGCAGCGTTACCGACAGGGCTGGAAACACCATATATTTT.

The chain links TRBV18 to TRBJ2-5; D might be TRBD1 (5 bases). The germline V gene encodes CDR1 KGHSH and CDR2 LQKENI. There are 14 residues in the CDR3. The ends were cut back, 2 bases at V and 4 bases at J, with 11 bases in the middle. The CDR3 sequence is CASSPAGIPETQYF. CDR3 coding DNA: TGTGCCAGCTCACCAGCAGGGATACCAGAGACCCAGTACTTC.

CDR3 bases: TGTGCAAGTCGCTTAGCGCAGGGCAATCAGCCCCAGCATTTT. This translates into CASRLAQGNQPQHF. The chain recombines TRBV12-2 with TRBJ1-5; the table calls TRBD1, which could not be checked here. TRBV12-2 is marked as a pseudogene. The CDR3 is made up of 14 amino acids.

The chain carries TRBV5-1 and TRBJ2-3; tentatively, D is TRBD2 (6 bases). Trimming shortened V by 5 bases and J by 2 bases, and 12 bases separated the two germline ends. The CDR3 spans 14 residues. Looked up from germline, CDR1 is SGHRS and CDR2 is YFSETQ. CDR3 sequence reads: CASSSLALTDTQYF. For the CDR3, the DNA is TGCGCCAGCAGTTCACTAGCCCTCACAGATACGCAGTATTTT. The whole variable domain, remainder taken from reference TRBV5-1 and TRBJ2-3, is KAGVTQTPRYLIKTRGQQVTLSCSPISGHRSVSWYQQTPGQGLQFLFEYFSETQRNKGNFPGRFSGRQFSNSRSEMNVSTLELGDSALYLCASSSLALTDTQYFGPGTRLTVL.

This rearrangement joins TRBV30 to TRBJ2-3, with D perhaps TRBD2 (7 bases). The CDR3 length is 15 residues. V was pared by 4 bases and J by 2 bases, with 16 bases between. Germline lookup yields CDR1 GTSNPN and CDR2 SVGIG (reference sequence). CDR3 region: CAWTGGRENTDTQYF. The CDR3 DNA reads as TGTGCCTGGACCGGGGGGCGGGAGAACACAGATACGCAGTATTTT.

Details on this clone: The same CDR3 also results from other DNA sequences found in this sample. This chain uses TRBV24-1 with TRBJ1-2; 9 bases agree with TRBD1. CDR1 is KGHDR, CDR2 SFDVKD, per germline. V was clipped by 3 bases and J by 2 bases; unmatched bases: 3. CDR3 length: 15 residues. DNA of the CDR3: TGTGCCACCAGTGATCCGGGACAGGGAAACTATGGCTACACCTTC. Translation gives CATSDPGQGNYGYTF.

In DNA, the CDR3 is TGTGCCAGCAGCTTACAGGGGGCGACTGAAGCTTTCTTT. The encoded protein is CASSLQGATEAFF. V and J are TRBV7-9 and TRBJ1-1; 8 bases match TRBD1. J lost 5 bases, V lost 2 bases, and 1 base had no gene match. The CDR3 is 13 residues long. From germline, CDR1 is SEHNR and CDR2 FQNEAQ (reference sequence).

Of note for this clone: Other nucleotide sequences in the sample specify the same CDR3. The chain uses TRBV7-9 and TRBJ1-1; TRBD1 matches at 7 bases. CDR3 length: 14 residues. CDR1 and CDR2 (germline): SEHNR, FQNEAQ (reference sequence). The V segment lost 4 bases and the J segment 3 bases; nucleotides outside the gene matches: 5. The CDR3 here is CASSSWDRDTEAFF. The CDR3 nucleotides read TGTGCCAGCAGCTCATGGGACAGAGACACTGAAGCTTTCTTT.

J is TRBJ2-7 and V is TRBV7-9, with 9 bases fitting TRBD1. Per the germline V gene, CDR1 is SEHNR and CDR2 is FQNEAQ (reference sequence). The trim removed 5 bases at V and 4 bases at J, leaving 6 bases unmatched. The CDR3 contains 14 residues. In DNA form, the CDR3 reads TGTGCCAGCAGCCCCCGGACAGGGGAGTACGAGCAGTACTTC. It yields the protein CASSPRTGEYEQYF.

CDR3 coding DNA: TGTGCCTGGAGGCCGGGACAGGGAGCGTACTTTGGAAACACCATATATTTT. Protein sequence: CAWRPGQGAYFGNTIYF. The rearrangement joins TRBV30 to TRBJ1-3; 9 bases line up with TRBD1. Germline CDR1 is GTSNPN and CDR2 is SVGIG (reference sequence). The J segment lost 3 bases and the V segment lost 3 bases, leaving 12 bases of the junction unmatched. The CDR3 has 17 residues.

The sample holds one count of this clone. The chain uses TRBV7-3 and TRBJ2-1; TRBD2 aligns across 13 bases. Germline CDR1 reads SGHTA; CDR2 reads FQGTGA. The CDR3 runs 15 residues. With 5 bases clipped from V and 6 bases from J, the junction kept 4 bases outside the gene matches. The CDR3 region has the DNA TGTGCCAGCAGCCTACTAGCGGGAGGGGTCAATGAGCAGTTCTTC. Its translation is CASSLLAGGVNEQFF.

The V and J genes are TRBV25-1 and TRBJ2-3, with 8 bases matching TRBD2. There are 16 residues in the CDR3. CDR1 and CDR2 from the germline V gene are MGHDK and SYGVNS. V trimming: 1 base; J trimming: 4 bases; junction bases outside the gene matches: 7. The CDR3 here is CASSESRRGAADTQYF. The CDR3 DNA follows: TGTGCCAGCAGTGAATCTCGGCGGGGGGCTGCAGATACGCAGTATTTT. Full variable domain (missing parts from reference TRBV25-1 and TRBJ2-3): EADIYQTPRYLVIGTGKKITLECSQTMGHDKMYWYQQDPGMELHLIHYSYGVNSTEKGDLSSESTVSRIRTEHFPLTLESARPSHTSQYLCASSESRRGAADTQYFGPGTRLTVL.

This chain uses TRBV21-1 with TRBJ1-5; TRBD1 is the table's D call and was not checked against the DNA. TRBV21-1 is reported as a pseudogene. The CDR3 is 16 residues long. In nucleotides, the CDR3 is TGTGCCAGCAGCAAAGAGCGGGGACAGGCTCCCCCGCCCCAGCATTTT. Translation: CASSKERGQAPPPQHF.

This CDR3 reads CASSLDVSGSQAGELFF. CDR3 in DNA: TGCGCCAGCAGCTTGGATGTTAGCGGGAGCCAAGCCGGGGAGCTGTTTTTT. V is TRBV5-1 and J is TRBJ2-2; TRBD2 aligns across 9 bases. From germline, CDR1 is SGHRS and CDR2 YFSETQ. Trimming cost V 0 bases and J 6 bases; bases outside gene matches: 9. The CDR3 contains 17 residues. Full variable domain (missing parts from reference TRBV5-1 and TRBJ2-2): KAGVTQTPRYLIKTRGQQVTLSCSPISGHRSVSWYQQTPGQGLQFLFEYFSETQRNKGNFPGRFSGRQFSNSRSEMNVSTLELGDSALYLCASSLDVSGSQAGELFFGEGSRLTVL.

V is TRBV14 and J is TRBJ2-7; the match to TRBD1 covers 8 bases. Germline assignment: CDR1 SGHDN and CDR2 FVKESK. The CDR3 is 16 amino acids. After removal of 2 bases from V and 3 bases from J, the junction contained 9 bases not matched to a gene. CDR3 coding DNA: TGTGCCAGCAGCCAATTATCAGGGGGCGGCTACTACGAGCAGTACTTC. It codes for CASSQLSGGGYYEQYF.

This chain uses TRBV5-4 with TRBJ1-1; D uncertain. Trimming left V 4 bases short and J 0 bases short, with 7 bases between. The CDR3 covers 13 residues. Germline V gene data show CDR1 as SGHNT and CDR2 as YYREEE (reference sequence). The CDR3 region is CASSVVLNTEAFF. Here the CDR3 DNA reads TGTGCCAGCAGCGTCGTCCTGAACACTGAAGCTTTCTTT.

The chain uses TRBV13 and TRBJ1-4; perhaps TRBD1 as D (6 bases). This CDR3 has 18 amino acids. Deletions cut 5 bases from V and 4 bases from J, with 23 bases between. Germline loops: CDR1 PRHDT, CDR2 FYEKMQ (reference sequence). The CDR3: CASSLTGNFPFGNEKLFF. CDR3 coding DNA: TGTGCCAGCAGCCTTACAGGGAATTTCCCCTTTGGTAATGAAAAACTGTTTTTT.

The rearrangement links TRBV9 to TRBJ2-1; possible D gene TRBD1, 6 bases. This CDR3 has 15 amino acids. V shed 3 bases and J shed 4 bases, with 14 bases lying between them. CDR1 and CDR2 from the germline V gene are SGDLS and YYNGEE. The CDR3 nucleotides read TGTGCCAGCAGCGCTCACAGGGATCGGTACAATGAGCAGTTCTTC. As protein: CASSAHRDRYNEQFF.

This rearrangement joins TRBV4-3 to TRBJ2-1; D not resolved. Germline V gene lookup returns CDR1 LGHNA and CDR2 YSLEER. There are 15 residues in the CDR3. V was shortened by 0 bases and J by 1 base, with 7 bases between the two germline ends. The CDR3 DNA sequence: TGCGCCAGCAGCCAAGATGCGCGTTCCTACAATGAGCAGTTCTTC. Translating it yields CASSQDARSYNEQFF.

This sequence joins TRBV19 and TRBJ1-3; TRBD1 might be the D (6 bases). Germline assignment: CDR1 LNHDA and CDR2 SQIVND (reference sequence). Trimming removed 5 bases at V and 0 bases at J, with 14 bases between. The length of the CDR3 is 16 residues. The CDR3 sequence: CASSVSRDTSGNTIYF. The DNA for the CDR3 is TGTGCCAGTAGTGTCTCCCGGGACACCTCTGGAAACACCATATATTTT.

V and J are TRBV10-3 and TRBJ1-5, with D possibly matching TRBD1 (5 bases). This CDR3 region has 20 residues. CDR1 and CDR2 from the germline V gene are ENHRY and SYGVKD. V lost 2 bases and J lost 4, with 27 bases in between. CDR3 nucleotides: TGTGCCATCAGTGAGGCAGGGCTTTGGTGTTTTGCAATCCTAAATCAGCCCCAGCATTTT. This encodes CAISEAGLWCFAILNQPQHF.

The V gene is TRBV3-1 (or the pseudogene TRBV3-2), the J gene TRBJ2-7; 11 bases align to TRBD2. CDR1 is LGHDT and CDR2 is YNNKEL in the germline V gene (reference sequence). V shed 1 base, J shed 2 bases, and the junction held 4 bases outside the gene matches. The CDR3 runs 16 residues. For the CDR3, the DNA is TGTGCCAGCAGCCAAGCCAAACTAGCGGGGGCCTACGAGCAGTACTTC. This sequence encodes CASSQAKLAGAYEQYF.